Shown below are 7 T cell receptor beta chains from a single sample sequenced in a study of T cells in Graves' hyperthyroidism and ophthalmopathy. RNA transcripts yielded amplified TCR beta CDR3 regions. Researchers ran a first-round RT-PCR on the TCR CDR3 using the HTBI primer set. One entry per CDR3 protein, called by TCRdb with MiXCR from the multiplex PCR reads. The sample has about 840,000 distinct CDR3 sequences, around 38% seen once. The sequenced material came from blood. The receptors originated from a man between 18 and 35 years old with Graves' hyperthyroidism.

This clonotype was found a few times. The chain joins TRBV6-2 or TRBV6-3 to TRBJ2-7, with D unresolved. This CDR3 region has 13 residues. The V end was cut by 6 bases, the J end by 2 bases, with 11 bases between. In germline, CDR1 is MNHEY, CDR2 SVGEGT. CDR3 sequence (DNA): TGTGCCAGCAGGCGGACGGATGCCTACGAGCAGTACTTC. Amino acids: CASRRTDAYEQYF.

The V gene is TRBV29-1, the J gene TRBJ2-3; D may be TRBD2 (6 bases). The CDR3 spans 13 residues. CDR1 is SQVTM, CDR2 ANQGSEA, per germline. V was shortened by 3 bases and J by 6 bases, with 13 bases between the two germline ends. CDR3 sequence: CSVEGGLADTQYF. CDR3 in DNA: TGCAGCGTTGAGGGGGGTCTAGCGGATACGCAGTATTTT.

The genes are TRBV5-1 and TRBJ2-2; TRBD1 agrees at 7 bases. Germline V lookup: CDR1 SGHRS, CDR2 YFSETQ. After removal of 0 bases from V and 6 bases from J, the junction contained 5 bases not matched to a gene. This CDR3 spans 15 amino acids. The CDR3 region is CASSLVAGGAGELFF. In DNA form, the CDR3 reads TGCGCCAGCAGCTTGGTTGCAGGGGGAGCCGGGGAGCTGTTTTTT.

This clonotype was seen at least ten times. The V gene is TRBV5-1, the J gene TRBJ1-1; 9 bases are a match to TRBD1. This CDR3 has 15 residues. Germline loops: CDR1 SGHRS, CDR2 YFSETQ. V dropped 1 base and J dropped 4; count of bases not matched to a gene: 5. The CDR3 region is CASSLTGTGSTEAFF. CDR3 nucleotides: TGCGCCAGCAGCTTGACCGGGACAGGGTCCACTGAAGCTTTCTTT.

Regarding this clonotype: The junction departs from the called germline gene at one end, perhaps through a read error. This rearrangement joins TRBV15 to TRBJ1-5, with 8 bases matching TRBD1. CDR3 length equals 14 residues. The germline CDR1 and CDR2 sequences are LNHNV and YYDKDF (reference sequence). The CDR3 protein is CATSSDRGPSAPAF. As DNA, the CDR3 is TGTGCCACCAGCAGCGACAGGGGCCCATCAGCCCCAGCATTT.

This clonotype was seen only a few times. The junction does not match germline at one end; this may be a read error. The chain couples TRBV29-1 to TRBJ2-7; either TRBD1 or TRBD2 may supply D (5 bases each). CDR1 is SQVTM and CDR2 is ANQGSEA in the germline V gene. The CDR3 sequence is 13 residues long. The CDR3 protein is CSVGGVLPYEQCF. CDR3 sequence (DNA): TGCAGCGTTGGAGGGGTACTACCTTACGAGCAGTGCTTC.

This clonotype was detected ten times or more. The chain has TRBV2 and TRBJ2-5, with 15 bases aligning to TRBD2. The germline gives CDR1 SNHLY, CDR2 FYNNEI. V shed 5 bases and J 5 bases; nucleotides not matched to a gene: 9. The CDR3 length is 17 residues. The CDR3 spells CASSLGLAGGPWETQYF. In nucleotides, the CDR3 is TGTGCCAGCAGTCTCGGACTAGCGGGGGGGCCGTGGGAGACCCAGTACTTC.